The T cell receptor (beta chain) described here comes from a study of blood T cell repertoires in COVID-19. Sequencing was performed with immunoSEQ multiplex PCR; in TCRdb, only in-frame clones are kept and a portion is missing. The table records about 270,000 clones, approximately 92% of them present only once. Clinical history as reported by participants underpinned cohort assignment. The sequence derives from a woman under 30 who had recovered from COVID-19. The sequenced sample consisted of PBMCs or T cells enriched from blood (not recorded which).

The CDR3 spells CASSLGRDWGGYTF. The CDR3 DNA sequence: TGTGCCAGCAGCTTGGGTCGGGACTGGGGTGGCTACACCTTC. The chain combines TRBV5-8 with TRBJ1-2; possible D gene TRBD1, 5 bases. V was clipped by 0 bases and J by 7 bases, with 13 bases between them. The CDR3 has 14 residues. Germline CDR1 reads SGHTS; CDR2 reads YDEGEE.